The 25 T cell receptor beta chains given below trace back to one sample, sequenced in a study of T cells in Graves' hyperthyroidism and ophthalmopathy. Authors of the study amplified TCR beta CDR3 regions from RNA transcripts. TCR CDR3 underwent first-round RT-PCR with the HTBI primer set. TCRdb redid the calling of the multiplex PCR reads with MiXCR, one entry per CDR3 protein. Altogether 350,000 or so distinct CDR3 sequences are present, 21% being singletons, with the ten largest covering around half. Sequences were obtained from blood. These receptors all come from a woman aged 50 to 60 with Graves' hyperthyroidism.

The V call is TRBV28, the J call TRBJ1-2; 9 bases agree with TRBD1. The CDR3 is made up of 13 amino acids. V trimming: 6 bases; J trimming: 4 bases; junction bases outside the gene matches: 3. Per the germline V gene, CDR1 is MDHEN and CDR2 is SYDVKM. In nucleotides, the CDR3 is TGTGCCAGCAGAAGGACAGGGGCCTATGGCTACACCTTC. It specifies CASRRTGAYGYTF.

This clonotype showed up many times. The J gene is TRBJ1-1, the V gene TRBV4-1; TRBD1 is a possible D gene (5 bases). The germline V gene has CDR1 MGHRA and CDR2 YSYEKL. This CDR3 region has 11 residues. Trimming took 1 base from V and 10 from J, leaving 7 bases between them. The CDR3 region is CASSQAGGAFF. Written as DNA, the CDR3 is TGCGCCAGCAGCCAAGCGGGGGGAGCTTTCTTT.

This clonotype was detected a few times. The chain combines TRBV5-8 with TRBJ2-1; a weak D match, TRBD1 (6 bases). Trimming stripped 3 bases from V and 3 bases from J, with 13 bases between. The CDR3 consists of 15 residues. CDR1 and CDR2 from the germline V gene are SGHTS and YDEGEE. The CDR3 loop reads CASSWVMDSYNEQFF. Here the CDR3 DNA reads TGTGCCAGCAGCTGGGTAATGGACAGCTACAATGAGCAGTTCTTC.

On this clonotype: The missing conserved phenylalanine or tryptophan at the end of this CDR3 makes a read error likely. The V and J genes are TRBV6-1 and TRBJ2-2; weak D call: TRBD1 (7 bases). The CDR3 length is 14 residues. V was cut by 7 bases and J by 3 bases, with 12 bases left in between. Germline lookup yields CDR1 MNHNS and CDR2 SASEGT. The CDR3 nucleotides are TGTGCCAGCACCCAGGGGGGTTACACCGGGGAGCTGTTTCTT. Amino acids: CASTQGGYTGELFL.

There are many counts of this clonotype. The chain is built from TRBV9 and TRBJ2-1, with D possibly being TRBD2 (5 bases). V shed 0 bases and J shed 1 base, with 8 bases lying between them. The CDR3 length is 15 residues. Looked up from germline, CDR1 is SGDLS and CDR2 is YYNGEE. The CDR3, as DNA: TGTGCCAGCAGCGTAGACGGGGAGTCCTACAATGAGCAGTTCTTC. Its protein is CASSVDGESYNEQFF.

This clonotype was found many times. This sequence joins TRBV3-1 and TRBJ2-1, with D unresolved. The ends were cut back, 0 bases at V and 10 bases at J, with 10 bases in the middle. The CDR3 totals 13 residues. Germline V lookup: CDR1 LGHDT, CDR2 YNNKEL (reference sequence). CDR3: CASSQDPVREQFF. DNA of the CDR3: TGTGCCAGCAGCCAAGATCCAGTGAGGGAGCAGTTCTTC.

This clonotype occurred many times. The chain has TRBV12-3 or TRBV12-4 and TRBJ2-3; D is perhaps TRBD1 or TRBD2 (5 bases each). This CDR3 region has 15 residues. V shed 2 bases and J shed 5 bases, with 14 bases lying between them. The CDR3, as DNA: TGTGCCAGCAGTTTACGGGGCATTCGAGGAGATACGCAGTATTTT. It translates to CASSLRGIRGDTQYF.

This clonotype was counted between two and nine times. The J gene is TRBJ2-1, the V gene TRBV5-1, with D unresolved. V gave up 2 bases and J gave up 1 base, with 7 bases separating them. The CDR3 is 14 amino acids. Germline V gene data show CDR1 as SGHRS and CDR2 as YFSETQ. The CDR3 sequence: CASSFRESYNEQFF. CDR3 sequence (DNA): TGCGCCAGCAGCTTTAGGGAATCCTACAATGAGCAGTTCTTC.

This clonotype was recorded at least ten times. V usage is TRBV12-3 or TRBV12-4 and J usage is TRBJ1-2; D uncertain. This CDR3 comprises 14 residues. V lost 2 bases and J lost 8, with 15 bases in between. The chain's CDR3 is CASSLRELSGGYTF. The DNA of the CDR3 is TGTGCCAGCAGTTTAAGGGAGCTTTCAGGAGGCTACACCTTC.

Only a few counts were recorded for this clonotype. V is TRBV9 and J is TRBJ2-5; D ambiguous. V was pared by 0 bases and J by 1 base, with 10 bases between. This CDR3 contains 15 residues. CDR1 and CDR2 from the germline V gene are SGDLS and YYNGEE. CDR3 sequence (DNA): TGTGCCAGCAGCGTAGGTGTAGGCTTCCAAGAGACCCAGTACTTC. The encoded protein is CASSVGVGFQETQYF. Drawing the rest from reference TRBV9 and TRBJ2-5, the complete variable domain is DSGVTQTPKHLITATGQRVTLRCSPRSGDLSVYWYQQSLDQGLQFLIQYYNGEERAKGNILERFSAQQFPDLHSELNLSSLELGDSALYFCASSVGVGFQETQYFGPGTRLLVL.

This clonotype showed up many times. Here the CDR3 DNA reads TGTGCCAGCAGTCCTAGGACAGGAGAGAACACTGAAGCTTTCTTT. The encoded protein is CASSPRTGENTEAFF. The chain carries TRBV28 and TRBJ1-1; 7 nucleotides align to TRBD1. The CDR3 totals 15 residues. Germline CDR1 reads MDHEN; CDR2 reads SYDVKM. V was pared by 5 bases and J by 1 base, with 7 bases of the junction left unmatched.

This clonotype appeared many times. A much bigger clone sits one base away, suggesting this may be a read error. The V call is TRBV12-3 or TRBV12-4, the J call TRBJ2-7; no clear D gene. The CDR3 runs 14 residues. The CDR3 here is CASGFGQPAYEQYF. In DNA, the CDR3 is TGTGCCAGCGGTTTTGGTCAACCCGCCTACGAGCAGTACTTC.

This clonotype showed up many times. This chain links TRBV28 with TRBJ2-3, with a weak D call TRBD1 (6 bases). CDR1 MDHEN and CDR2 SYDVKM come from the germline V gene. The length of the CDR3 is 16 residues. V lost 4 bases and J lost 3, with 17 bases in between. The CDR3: CASSYSGAGQTDTQYF. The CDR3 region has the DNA TGTGCCAGCAGTTACTCAGGGGCGGGTCAGACAGATACGCAGTATTTT.

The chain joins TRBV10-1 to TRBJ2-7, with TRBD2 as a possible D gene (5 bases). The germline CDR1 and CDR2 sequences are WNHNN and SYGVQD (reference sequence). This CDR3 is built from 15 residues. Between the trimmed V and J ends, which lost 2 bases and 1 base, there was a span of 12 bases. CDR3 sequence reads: CASSEGRRGSYEQYF. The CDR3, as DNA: TGCGCCAGCAGTGAGGGACGGAGAGGGTCCTACGAGCAGTACTTC.

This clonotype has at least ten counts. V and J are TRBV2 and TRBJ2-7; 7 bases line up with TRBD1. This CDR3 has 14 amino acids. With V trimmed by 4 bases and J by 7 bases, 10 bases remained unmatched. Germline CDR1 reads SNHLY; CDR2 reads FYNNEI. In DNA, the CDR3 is TGTGCCAGCAGTGTCCGAGACAGGGCGGGTGAGCAGTACTTC. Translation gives CASSVRDRAGEQYF.

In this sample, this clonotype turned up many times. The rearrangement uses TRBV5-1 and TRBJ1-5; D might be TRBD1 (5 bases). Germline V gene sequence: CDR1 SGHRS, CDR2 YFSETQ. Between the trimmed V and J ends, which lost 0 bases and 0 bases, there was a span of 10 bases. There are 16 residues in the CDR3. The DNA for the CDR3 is TGCGCCAGCAGCTTGGGGGGCCTTGATAGCAATCAGCCCCAGCATTTT. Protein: CASSLGGLDSNQPQHF.

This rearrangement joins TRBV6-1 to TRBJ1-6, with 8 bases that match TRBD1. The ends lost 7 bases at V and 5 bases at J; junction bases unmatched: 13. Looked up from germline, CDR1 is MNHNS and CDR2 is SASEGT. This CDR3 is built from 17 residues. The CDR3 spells CASKPNFGQGNNSPLHF. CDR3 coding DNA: TGTGCCAGCAAACCCAATTTTGGACAGGGCAATAATTCACCCCTCCACTTT.

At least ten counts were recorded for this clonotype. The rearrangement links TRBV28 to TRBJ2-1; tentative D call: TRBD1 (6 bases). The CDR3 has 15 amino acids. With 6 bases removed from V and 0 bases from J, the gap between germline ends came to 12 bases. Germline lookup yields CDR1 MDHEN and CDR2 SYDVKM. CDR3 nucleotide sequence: TGTGCCAGCAGCCAGGGGTATGGCTCCTACAATGAGCAGTTCTTC. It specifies CASSQGYGSYNEQFF.

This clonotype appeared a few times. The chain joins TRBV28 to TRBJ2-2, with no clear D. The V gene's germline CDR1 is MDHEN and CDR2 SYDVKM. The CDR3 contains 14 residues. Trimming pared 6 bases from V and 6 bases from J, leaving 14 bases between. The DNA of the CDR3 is TGTGCCAGCAGCCCTCCCCAAACGGCCGGGGAGCTGTTTTTT. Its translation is CASSPPQTAGELFF.

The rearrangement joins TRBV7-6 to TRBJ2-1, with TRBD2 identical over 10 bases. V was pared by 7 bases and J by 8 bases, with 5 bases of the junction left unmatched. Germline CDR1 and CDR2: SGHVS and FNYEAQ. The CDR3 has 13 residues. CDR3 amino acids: CASNYSGRDEQFF. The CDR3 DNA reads TGTGCCAGCAACTACAGCGGGAGGGATGAGCAGTTCTTC.

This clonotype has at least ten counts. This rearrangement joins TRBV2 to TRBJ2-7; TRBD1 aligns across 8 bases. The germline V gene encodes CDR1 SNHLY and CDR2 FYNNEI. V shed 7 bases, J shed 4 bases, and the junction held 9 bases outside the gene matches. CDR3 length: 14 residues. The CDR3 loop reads CASTEGQGRYEQYF. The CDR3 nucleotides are TGTGCCAGCACCGAAGGACAGGGACGTTACGAGCAGTACTTC.

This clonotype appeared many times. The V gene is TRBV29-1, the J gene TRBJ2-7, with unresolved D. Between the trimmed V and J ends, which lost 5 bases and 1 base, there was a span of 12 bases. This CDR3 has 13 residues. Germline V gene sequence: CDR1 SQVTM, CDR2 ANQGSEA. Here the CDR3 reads CSVWWQESYEQYF. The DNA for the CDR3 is TGCAGCGTTTGGTGGCAGGAGTCCTACGAGCAGTACTTC.

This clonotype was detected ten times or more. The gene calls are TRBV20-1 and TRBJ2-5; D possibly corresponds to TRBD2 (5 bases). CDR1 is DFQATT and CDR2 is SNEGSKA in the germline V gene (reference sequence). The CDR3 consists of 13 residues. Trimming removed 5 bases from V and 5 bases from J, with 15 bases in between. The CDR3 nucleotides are TGCAGTGCTCAATCGCGAGGGCGGGAGACCCAGTACTTC. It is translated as CSAQSRGRETQYF.

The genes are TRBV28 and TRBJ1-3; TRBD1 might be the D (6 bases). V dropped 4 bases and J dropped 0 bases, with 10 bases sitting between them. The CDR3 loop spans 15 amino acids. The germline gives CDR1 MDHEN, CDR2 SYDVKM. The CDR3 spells CASSSGDLSGNTIYF. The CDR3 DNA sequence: TGTGCCAGCAGTTCAGGGGACCTCTCTGGAAACACCATATATTTT.

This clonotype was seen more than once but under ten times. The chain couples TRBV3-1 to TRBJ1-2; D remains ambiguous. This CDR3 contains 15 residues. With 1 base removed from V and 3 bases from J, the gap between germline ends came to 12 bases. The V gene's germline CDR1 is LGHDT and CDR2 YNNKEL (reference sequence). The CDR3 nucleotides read TGTGCCAGCAGCCAAGCCACAAATACCTACTATGGCTACACCTTC. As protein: CASSQATNTYYGYTF.